Following are 10 T cell receptor beta chains from one sample sequenced in a study of CD8+ T cells in alopecia areata. RNA, once extracted, was reverse transcribed into cDNA for use as the sequencing template. Sequencing was performed with immunoSEQ multiplex PCR; in TCRdb, only in-frame clones are kept and a portion is missing. Here the sample spans approximately 65,000 clones, around 49% being singletons. The material was CD8+ T cells sorted from blood, obtained at week 0. Every receptor here comes from a human donor with alopecia areata.

There are a few counts of this clone. This chain links TRBV7-9 with TRBJ2-1; D unclear. The CDR3 has 16 amino acids. Germline CDR1 reads SEHNR; CDR2 reads FQNEAQ (reference sequence). Trimming cost V 5 bases and J 4 bases, with 18 bases left between them. CDR3: CASSDRGRSAYNEQFF. DNA of the CDR3: TGTGCCAGCAGCGACCGTGGGCGGTCGGCTTACAATGAGCAGTTCTTC.

In its sample, this clone was seen once. The chain joins TRBV4-1 to TRBJ2-2; 7 positions match TRBD1. Looked up from germline, CDR1 is MGHRA and CDR2 is YSYEKL. This CDR3 contains 15 residues. The junction had 6 bases not matched to a gene; V was cut back by 4 bases and J by 4 bases. CDR3 loop: CASSPRGQPTGELFF. In DNA form, the CDR3 reads TGCGCCAGCAGCCCAAGGGGACAGCCCACCGGGGAGCTGTTTTTT.

The rearrangement links TRBV29-1 to TRBJ1-1, with TRBD1 matching 9 bases. V lost 6 bases to trimming and J lost 3 bases; unmatched junction nucleotides: 2. The CDR3 has 12 residues. Germline CDR1 reads SQVTM; CDR2 reads ANQGSEA. DNA for the CDR3: TGCAGCGTAAGGACAGGGGACACTGAAGCTTTCTTT. Amino acids: CSVRTGDTEAFF.

This clone was seen only a few times. The chain recombines TRBV15 with TRBJ1-5; possible D gene TRBD1, 6 bases. CDR1 LNHNV and CDR2 YYDKDF come from the germline V gene (reference sequence). V was pared by 3 bases and J by 9 bases, with 12 bases between. This CDR3 has 13 amino acids. CDR3 in DNA: TGTGCCACCAGCAGCAAGGGGGATCGGCCCCAGCATTTT. Protein: CATSSKGDRPQHF.

The chain couples TRBV29-1 to TRBJ2-2; D gene ambiguous. This CDR3 is 13 amino acids long. From germline, CDR1 is SQVTM and CDR2 ANQGSEA. V lost 7 bases and J lost 7, with 16 bases in between. The CDR3 region is CSAWPRASGELFF. The CDR3 DNA reads TGCAGCGCCTGGCCTAGGGCAAGCGGGGAGCTGTTTTTT.

V and J are TRBV7-6 and TRBJ2-5; the D is unclear. Germline CDR1 and CDR2: SGHVS and FNYEAQ. This CDR3 has 11 residues. The V gene lost 3 bases and the J gene lost 4 bases, with 3 bases spanning the gap. In DNA, the CDR3 is TGTGCCAGCAGCTTCGGAGAGACCCAGTACTTC. This sequence encodes CASSFGETQYF. Full variable domain (rest looked up from reference TRBV7-6 and TRBJ2-5): GAGVSQSPRYKVTKRGQDVALRCDPISGHVSLYWYRQALGQGPEFLTYFNYEAQQDKSGLPNDRFSAERPEGSISTLTIQRTEQRDSAMYRCASSFGETQYFGPGTRLLVL.

This clone has only a few counts. The chain has TRBV2 and TRBJ2-1, with D possibly TRBD2 on 5 matching bases. V lost 1 base to trimming and J lost 9 bases, with 22 bases between them. CDR1 SNHLY and CDR2 FYNNEI come from the germline V gene. This CDR3 spans 17 amino acids. CDR3 region: CASSEGSPETKTFEQFF. The CDR3 DNA follows: TGTGCCAGCAGTGAAGGGAGCCCAGAGACTAAAACGTTTGAGCAGTTCTTC.

V and J are TRBV7-9 and TRBJ2-4; D may correspond to TRBD1 or TRBD2 (6 bases each). The ends were cut back, 5 bases at V and 2 bases at J, with 16 bases in the middle. Germline assignment: CDR1 SEHNR and CDR2 FQNEAQ (reference sequence). This CDR3 comprises 16 residues. The CDR3: CASSHQRGTTKNIQYF. CDR3 DNA: TGTGCCAGCAGCCATCAACGGGGGACAACCAAAAACATTCAGTACTTC.

This chain connects TRBV10-1 to TRBJ2-3, with TRBD2 matching 12 bases. The J segment lost 6 bases and the V segment lost 7 bases, leaving 11 bases of the junction unmatched. In germline, CDR1 is WNHNN, CDR2 SYGVQD (reference sequence). The CDR3 consists of 16 residues. CDR3 sequence: CASTDTASGRADTQYF. Written as DNA, the CDR3 is TGCGCCAGCACCGACACCGCTAGCGGGAGGGCGGATACGCAGTATTTT.

The DNA for the CDR3 is TGTGCCAGCAGTTCCTACGGACAGGGGGTCAATCAGCCCCAGCATTTT. It specifies CASSSYGQGVNQPQHF. The chain links TRBV27 to TRBJ1-5; 10 bases match TRBD1. The V and J ends lost 4 bases and 3 bases, in that order; junction bases with no gene match: 6. Germline-derived CDR1 and CDR2 are MNHEY and SMNVEV (reference sequence). This CDR3 has 16 amino acids.